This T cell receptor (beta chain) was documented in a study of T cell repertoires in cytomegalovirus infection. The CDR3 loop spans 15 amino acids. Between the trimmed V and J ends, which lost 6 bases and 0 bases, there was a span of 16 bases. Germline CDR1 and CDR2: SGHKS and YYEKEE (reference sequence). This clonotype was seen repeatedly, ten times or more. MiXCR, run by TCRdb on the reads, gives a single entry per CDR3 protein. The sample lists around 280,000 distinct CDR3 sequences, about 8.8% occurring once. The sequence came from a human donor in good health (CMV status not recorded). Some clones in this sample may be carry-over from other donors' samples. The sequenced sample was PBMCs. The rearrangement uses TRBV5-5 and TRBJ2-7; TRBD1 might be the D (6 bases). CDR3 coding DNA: TGTGCCAGCAACCGAAATGACAGGATCTCCTACGAGCAGTACTTC. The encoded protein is CASNRNDRISYEQYF.